This record covers a single T cell receptor (beta chain). The antigen is not known. The sample originates from a study of T cell clones after liver transplantation. Study information: Liver transplant recipients had immunosuppression withdrawal attempted within 2 years.

Overall study findings and caveats: Rather than being deleted, graft donor-reactive T cells may have moved into the graft. The donor-reactive repertoire was only partly measurable in two subjects, lacking donor cells.

CDR3 length equals 14 residues. Trimming took off 4 bases at V and 1 base at J, with 13 bases between the two ends. From germline, CDR1 is GTSNPN and CDR2 SVGIG (reference sequence). Profiling relied on immunoSEQ multiplex PCR, and the TCRdb table lists in-frame clones only, not all of them. The data hold 40,000 to 55,000 clones, with 86% observed a single time. Sorting of unstimulated PBMCs yielded separate CD3+CD4+ and CD3+CD8+ fractions. The origin of this receptor is a human patient who received a liver transplant. Some of these T cells may belong to the graft donor. The chain has TRBV30 and TRBJ1-1; tentatively, D is TRBD1 (5 bases). This specimen was CD4+ T cells from blood, taken 24 months after liver transplant. CDR3: CAWNRGQGNTEAFF. In nucleotides, the CDR3 is TGTGCCTGGAACCGGGGCCAGGGGAACACTGAAGCTTTCTTT.